The next 3 T cell receptor beta chains were all read from a single sample in a study of human T cells and chemical hapten exposure. Time point noted: patch test 3, about 24 weeks after DPC sensitization. The treatment was: therapeutic diphenylcyclopropenone sensitization with weekly scalp DPC. MiXCR, run by TCRdb on the RACE reads, gives a single entry per CDR3 protein. This table has 100,000 or so distinct CDR3 sequences, less than 45% appearing once. The sample here was whole blood, taken in connection with sensitization to the hapten diphenylcyclopropenone (DPC). Receptors originate from a middle-aged man with alopecia areata. Some clones in this sample may be carry-over from other donors' samples.

This clonotype has just a few counts. The V call is TRBV6-5, the J call TRBJ2-3; the match to TRBD2 covers 12 bases. The germline CDR1 and CDR2 sequences are MNHEY and SVGAGI. J was trimmed by 5 bases and V by 2 bases; bases with no gene match: 23. The CDR3 loop spans 22 amino acids. In DNA, the CDR3 is TGTGCCAGCAGTTACAATTCCGGGCTGCGACTAGCGGGAGAGACTGTTAAAGATACGCAGTATTTT. Translating it yields CASSYNSGLRLAGETVKDTQYF.

The chain is built from TRBV5-1 and TRBJ2-5; the match to TRBD1 covers 9 bases. V shed 1 base, J shed 4 bases, and the junction held 8 bases outside the gene matches. The CDR3 spans 16 residues. CDR1 and CDR2 (germline): SGHRS, YFSETQ. The chain's CDR3 is CASSLFSDRGRETQYF. In DNA form, the CDR3 reads TGCGCCAGCAGCTTGTTCTCGGACAGGGGTCGAGAGACCCAGTACTTC.

The chain recombines TRBV4-3 with TRBJ2-1; tentatively, D is TRBD1 or TRBD2 (6 bases each). The CDR3 totals 14 residues. Trimming removed 1 base at V and 8 bases at J, with 12 bases between. Germline lookup yields CDR1 LGHNA and CDR2 YSLEER. Written as DNA, the CDR3 is TGCGCCAGCAGCCAAGTGGCGGAGGGGGATGAGCAGTTCTTC. It encodes CASSQVAEGDEQFF.